This T cell receptor beta chain comes out of a study of monozygotic twins with cystic fibrosis. Findings and limits, study-wide: Low clonality (median roughly 0.009) suggested a mostly naive repertoire. Co-twins had the most similar V usage for 13 of 16 pairs, J for 8. Monozygotic CF twins shared more identical nucleotide clonotypes than unrelated patients.

Some clones are missing from TCRdb's copy, which holds only in-frame ones; the method was immunoSEQ multiplex PCR. The data show 8,500 to 14,000 clones, 95% to 97% seen once. On this clone: Its target is not known.

The V gene lost 0 bases and the J gene lost 5 bases, with 6 bases spanning the gap. Per germline, CDR1 SGDLS and CDR2 YYNGEE. CDR3 length equals 13 residues. Sequenced material: blood. The TCR comes from a boy between 10 and 17 years old with cystic fibrosis. This sequence joins TRBV9 and TRBJ2-1; no firm D call. As DNA, the CDR3 is TGTGCCAGCAGCGTAGAACAAAACAATGAGCAGTTCTTC. This translates into CASSVEQNNEQFF.